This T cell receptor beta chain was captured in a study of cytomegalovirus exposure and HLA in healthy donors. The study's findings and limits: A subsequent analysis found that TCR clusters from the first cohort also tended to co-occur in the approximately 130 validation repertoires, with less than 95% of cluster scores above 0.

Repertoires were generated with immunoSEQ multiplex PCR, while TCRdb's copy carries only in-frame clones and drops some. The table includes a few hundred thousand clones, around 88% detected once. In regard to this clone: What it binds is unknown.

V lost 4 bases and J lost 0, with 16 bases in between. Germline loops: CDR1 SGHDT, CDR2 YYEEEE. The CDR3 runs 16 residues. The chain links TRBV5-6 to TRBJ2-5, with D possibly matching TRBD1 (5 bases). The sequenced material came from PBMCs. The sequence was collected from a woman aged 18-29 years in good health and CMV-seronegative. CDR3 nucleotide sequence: TGTGCCAGCAGCCCAAGAATGACAGTGTACCAAGAGACCCAGTACTTC. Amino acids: CASSPRMTVYQETQYF.